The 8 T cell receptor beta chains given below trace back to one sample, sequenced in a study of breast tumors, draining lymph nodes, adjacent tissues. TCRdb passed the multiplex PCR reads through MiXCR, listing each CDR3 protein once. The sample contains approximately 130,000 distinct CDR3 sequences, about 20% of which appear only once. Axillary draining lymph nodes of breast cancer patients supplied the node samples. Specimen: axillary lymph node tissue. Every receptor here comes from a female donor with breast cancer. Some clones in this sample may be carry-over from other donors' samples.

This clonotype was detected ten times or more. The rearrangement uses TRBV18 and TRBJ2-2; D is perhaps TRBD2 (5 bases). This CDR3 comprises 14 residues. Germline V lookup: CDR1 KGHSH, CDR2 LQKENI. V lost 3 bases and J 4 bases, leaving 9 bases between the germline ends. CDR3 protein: CASSPSDFTGELFF. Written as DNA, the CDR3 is TGTGCCAGCTCACCCTCGGACTTCACCGGGGAGCTGTTTTTT.

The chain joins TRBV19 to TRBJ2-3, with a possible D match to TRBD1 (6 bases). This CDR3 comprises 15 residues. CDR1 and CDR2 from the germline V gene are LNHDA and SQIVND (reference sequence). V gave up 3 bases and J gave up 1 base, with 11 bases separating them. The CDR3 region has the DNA TGTGCCAGTAGTATTATGCCAGGGGGCACAGATACGCAGTATTTT. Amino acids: CASSIMPGGTDTQYF.

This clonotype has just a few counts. The CDR3 loop reads CASSLLGGSGTDTQYF. CDR3 DNA: TGCGCCAGCAGCTTGTTGGGGGGATCTGGCACAGATACGCAGTATTTT. V usage is TRBV5-1 and J usage is TRBJ2-3, with D perhaps TRBD2 (6 bases). V was cut by 1 base and J by 1 base, with 13 bases left in between. The CDR3 loop spans 16 amino acids. Per germline, CDR1 SGHRS and CDR2 YFSETQ.

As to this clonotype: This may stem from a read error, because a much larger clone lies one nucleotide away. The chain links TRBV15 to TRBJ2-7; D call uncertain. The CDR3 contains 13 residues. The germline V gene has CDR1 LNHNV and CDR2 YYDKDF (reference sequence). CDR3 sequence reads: CATSKKKSNEQCF. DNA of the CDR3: TGTGCCACCAGCAAAAAGAAGTCTAACGAGCAGTGCTTC. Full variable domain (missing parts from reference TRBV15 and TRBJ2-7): DAMVIQNPRYQVTQFGKPVTLSCSQTLNHNVMYWYQQKSSQAPKLLFHYYDKDFNNEADTPDNFQSRRPNTSFCFLDIRSPGLGDTAMYLCATSKKKSNEQCFGPGTRLTVT.

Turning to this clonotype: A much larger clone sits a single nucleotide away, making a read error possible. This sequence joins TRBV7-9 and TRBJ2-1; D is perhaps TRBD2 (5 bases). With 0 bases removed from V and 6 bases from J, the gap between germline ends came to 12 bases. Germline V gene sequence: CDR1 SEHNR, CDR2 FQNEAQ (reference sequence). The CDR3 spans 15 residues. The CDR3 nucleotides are TGTGCCAGCAGCTTAGCGAGCCTAGAGGGCAATGAGCAGTTCTTC. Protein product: CASSLASLEGNEQFF.

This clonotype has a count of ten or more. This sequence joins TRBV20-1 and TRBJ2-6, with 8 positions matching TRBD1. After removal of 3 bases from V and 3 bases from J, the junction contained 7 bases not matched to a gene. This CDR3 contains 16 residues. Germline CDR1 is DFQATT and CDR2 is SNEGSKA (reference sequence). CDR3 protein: CSASRGQVYGANVLTF. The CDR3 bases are TGCAGTGCTAGCAGGGGACAGGTTTATGGGGCCAACGTCCTGACTTTC.

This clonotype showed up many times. CDR3 in DNA: TGCAGCGTTGATAGGCGGTCACAGCCAGAAGAGACCCAGTACTTC. Its translation is CSVDRRSQPEETQYF. V gene TRBV29-1 combines with J gene TRBJ2-5; D is unresolved. Germline V gene data show CDR1 as SQVTM and CDR2 as ANQGSEA. This CDR3 has 15 amino acids. Trimming cost V 3 bases and J 3 bases, with 17 bases left between them.

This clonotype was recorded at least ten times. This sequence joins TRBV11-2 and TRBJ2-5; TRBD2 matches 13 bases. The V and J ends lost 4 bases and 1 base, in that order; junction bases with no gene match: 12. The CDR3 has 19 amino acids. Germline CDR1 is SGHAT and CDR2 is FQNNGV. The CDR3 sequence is CASSSWWTSGRESQETQYF. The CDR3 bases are TGTGCCAGCAGCTCGTGGTGGACTAGCGGGAGAGAGTCCCAAGAGACCCAGTACTTC. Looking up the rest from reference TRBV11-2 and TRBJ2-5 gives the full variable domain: EAGVAQSPRYKIIEKRQSVAFWCNPISGHATLYWYQQILGQGPKLLIQFQNNGVVDDSQLPKDRFSAERLKGVDSTLKIQPAKLEDSAVYLCASSSWWTSGRESQETQYFGPGTRLLVL.